A selection of T cell receptor beta chains follows, all from one sample in a study of blood T cell repertoires in COVID-19. The repertoire was sequenced with immunoSEQ multiplex PCR; TCRdb's copy has only in-frame clones and lacks some. The sample consists of 150,000 to 200,000 clones, 85% to 90% of them appearing once. The sequenced sample consisted of PBMCs or T cells enriched from blood (not recorded which). These TCRs come from a middle-aged woman with acute COVID-19. Each CDR3 is given with its conserved first and last residue. Each record gives: CDR3 length, D gene, clone size, V gene, J gene, CDR3 protein, CDR3 DNA. D genes are given only for firm matches. Clone size appears in some rows only: once, few, many, or a class for an expanded clone.

17,TRBD1,.,TRBV28,TRBJ2-5,CASRTIGTGGQGETQYF,TGTGCCAGCAGGACGATAGGTACAGGGGGTCAGGGAGAGACCCAGTACTTC
17,TRBD1,once,TRBV13,TRBJ2-3,CASSKPIDRVLTDTQYF,TGTGCCAGCAGCAAACCTATAGACAGGGTCCTCACAGATACGCAGTATTTT
16,.,.,TRBV21-1,TRBJ2-1,CASSRSSGGPYNEQFF,TGTGCCAGCAGCCGATCTAGCGGGGGACCCTACAATGAGCAGTTCTTC
14,.,.,TRBV21-1,TRBJ1-2,CASSPGTGVNGYTF,TGTGCCAGCAGCCCCGGCACAGGGGTAAATGGCTACACCTTC
13,.,.,TRBV11-2,TRBJ2-7,CASSSWTIYEQYF,TGTGCCAGCAGCTCCTGGACTATCTACGAGCAGTACTTC
16,TRBD2,.,TRBV19,TRBJ2-3,CASSQGLAGTSDTQYF,TGTGCCAGTAGTCAAGGACTAGCGGGAACGTCTGATACGCAGTATTTT
14,.,.,TRBV27,TRBJ2-2,CASSFGRNTGELFF,TGTGCCAGCAGTTTCGGTAGGAACACCGGGGAGCTGTTTTTT
15,TRBD1,.,TRBV4-1,TRBJ2-7,CASSQDRGQAYEQYF,TGCGCCAGCAGCCAAGACAGGGGACAGGCCTACGAGCAGTACTTC
15,TRBD2,.,TRBV28,TRBJ2-1,CASSLGLAGGDEQFF,TGTGCCAGCAGTTTAGGTCTAGCGGGAGGCGATGAGCAGTTCTTC
16,.,.,TRBV15,TRBJ1-5,CATSRDSRAGNQPQHF,TGTGCCACCAGCAGAGATAGCAGGGCGGGAAATCAGCCCCAGCATTTT
10,.,once,TRBV20-1,TRBJ1-1,CSARRREAFF,TGCAGTGCTAGACGGCGGGAAGCTTTCTTT
11,.,.,TRBV12-3/TRBV12-4,TRBJ2-7,CASSHKYEQYF,TGTGCCAGCAGTCACAAATACGAGCAGTACTTC
14,.,.,TRBV7-9,TRBJ1-1,CASSPAGLNTEAFF,TGTGCCAGCAGCCCCGCTGGCTTGAACACTGAAGCTTTCTTT
15,TRBD1,.,TRBV6-5,TRBJ2-7,CASSYHTTGVAEQYF,TGTGCCAGCAGCTACCATACGACAGGGGTTGCCGAGCAGTACTTC
16,.,once,TRBV6-2/TRBV6-3,TRBJ2-5,CASSYSGGSNQETQYF,TGTGCCAGCAGTTACTCTGGGGGCTCCAACCAAGAGACCCAGTACTTC
14,TRBD1,.,TRBV2,TRBJ2-7,CASRGQGARNEQYF,TGTGCCAGCAGGGGACAGGGGGCGAGGAACGAGCAGTACTTC
13,.,once,TRBV24-1,TRBJ2-1,CATSDSSYNEQFF,TGTGCCACCAGTGACTCCTCCTACAATGAGCAGTTCTTC
13,.,.,TRBV6-5,TRBJ2-7,CASSPVGRAEQYF,TGTGCCAGCAGCCCCGTCGGCAGGGCCGAGCAGTACTTC
14,.,.,TRBV6-2/TRBV6-3,TRBJ2-7,CASSQTGFSGEQYF,TGTGCCAGCAGTCAAACGGGTTTCTCGGGCGAGCAGTACTTC
15,TRBD1,.,TRBV7-9,TRBJ1-2,CASSLVEGGGYGYTF,TGTGCCAGCAGCTTAGTTGAAGGGGGCGGCTATGGCTACACCTTC
15,.,once,TRBV7-9,TRBJ2-7,CASSLGQGGGYEQYF,TGTGCCAGCAGCTTAGGGCAGGGGGGCGGCTACGAGCAGTACTTC
16,TRBD2,.,TRBV19,TRBJ2-1,CASSGPPFAGGDEQFF,TGTGCCAGTAGTGGCCCTCCTTTCGCGGGGGGCGATGAGCAGTTCTTC
16,.,.,TRBV7-3,TRBJ2-3,CASSAQPGASTDTQYF,TGTGCCAGCAGCGCCCAGCCAGGGGCTAGCACAGATACGCAGTATTTT
16,.,.,TRBV11-2,TRBJ1-1,CASSLSSRNRAAEAFF,TGTGCCAGCAGCTTAAGTTCAAGGAACAGGGCCGCTGAAGCTTTCTTT
14,.,once,TRBV5-1,TRBJ2-1,CASSFGERDNEQFF,TGCGCCAGCAGCTTCGGGGAGAGGGACAATGAGCAGTTCTTC
16,.,.,TRBV5-6,TRBJ2-1,CASSLKRSSSYNEQFF,TGTGCCAGCAGCTTGAAGCGGTCAAGCTCCTACAATGAGCAGTTCTTC
16,TRBD1,.,TRBV27,TRBJ1-4,CASGTGQGFTNEKLFF,TGTGCCAGCGGGACGGGACAGGGTTTCACTAATGAAAAACTGTTTTTT
16,TRBD1,.,TRBV4-2,TRBJ1-5,CASSPGQGATDQPQHF,TGTGCCAGCAGCCCGGGACAGGGGGCTACTGATCAGCCCCAGCATTTT
18,TRBD2,.,TRBV19,TRBJ2-7,CASSKRGQRTSGIYEQYF,TGTGCCAGTAGTAAGAGGGGGCAGCGGACTAGCGGAATTTACGAGCAGTACTTC
13,.,.,TRBV10-3,TRBJ2-1,CAISDLGAGDPFF,TGTGCCATCAGTGATTTGGGGGCGGGAGACCCGTTCTTC
14,TRBD1,.,TRBV30,TRBJ2-3,CAWSAGTVANTQYF,TGTGCCTGGAGCGCCGGGACAGTTGCAAATACGCAGTATTTT
19,TRBD2,once,TRBV2,TRBJ2-3,CASSGGPLAGAVGTDTQYF,TGTGCCAGCAGTGGGGGCCCACTAGCGGGGGCAGTTGGAACAGATACGCAGTATTTT
14,TRBD1,.,TRBV15,TRBJ1-2,CATSRPTGGRGYTF,TGTGCCACCAGCAGACCGACAGGGGGCCGAGGCTACACCTTC
14,TRBD1,.,TRBV7-2,TRBJ2-5,CASSGTGGLETQYF,TGTGCCAGCAGCGGGACAGGGGGCCTAGAGACCCAGTACTTC
15,TRBD2,.,TRBV5-5,TRBJ2-5,CASSLRERGGETQYF,TGTGCCAGCAGCTTACGAGAGCGGGGAGGGGAGACCCAGTACTTC
15,.,.,TRBV9,TRBJ1-4,CASSATDSSNEKLFF,TGTGCCAGCAGCGCTACCGACAGCTCTAATGAAAAACTGTTTTTT
16,.,.,TRBV5-1,TRBJ1-3,CASSLAAGISGNTIYF,TGCGCCAGCAGCTTGGCTGCGGGGATCTCTGGAAACACCATATATTTT
15,TRBD2,.,TRBV6-5,TRBJ2-1,CASMSLAGAYNEQFF,TGTGCCAGCATGAGTTTAGCGGGCGCGTACAATGAGCAGTTCTTC
15,.,once,TRBV19,TRBJ1-2,CASSTQTQMPYGYTF,TGTGCCAGTAGTACCCAGACTCAGATGCCCTATGGCTACACCTTC
15,TRBD2,.,TRBV6-2/TRBV6-3,TRBJ2-7,CASSLDLSGSSEQYF,TGTGCCAGCAGCCTAGATCTTAGCGGGAGTAGCGAGCAGTACTTC
15,.,.,TRBV5-1,TRBJ2-5,CASSPQGGVQETQYF,TGCGCCAGCAGCCCGCAGGGGGGAGTCCAAGAGACCCAGTACTTC
15,.,.,TRBV19,TRBJ2-2,CASSPTARAHGELFF,TGTGCCAGTAGCCCAACCGCTAGAGCCCACGGAGAGCTGTTTTTT
12,.,.,TRBV29-1,TRBJ1-1,CSVIPRDTEAFF,TGCAGCGTGATCCCGAGGGACACTGAAGCTTTCTTT
16,.,.,TRBV19,TRBJ2-1,CASGRNPTGFSNEQFF,TGTGCCAGCGGGAGAAACCCGACAGGGTTCTCAAATGAGCAGTTCTTC
14,TRBD2,.,TRBV5-4,TRBJ2-7,CASSLWGGSYEQYF,TGTGCCAGCAGCTTGTGGGGGGGTAGCTACGAGCAGTACTTC
16,TRBD1,.,TRBV5-6,TRBJ2-7,CASSLGGGRGQYEQYF,TGTGCCAGCAGCTTGGGAGGTGGCAGGGGGCAATACGAGCAGTACTTC
14,.,.,TRBV9,TRBJ1-4,CASSVRRGREKLFF,TGTGCCAGCAGCGTACGCAGGGGCCGTGAAAAACTGTTTTTT
15,.,.,TRBV18,TRBJ2-2,CASSRTGRNTGELFF,TGTGCCAGCTCACGTACGGGGAGGAACACCGGGGAGCTGTTTTTT
17,.,.,TRBV2,TRBJ2-5,CASSEALQGPYQETQYF,TGTGCCAGCAGTGAAGCGCTACAGGGCCCGTACCAAGAGACCCAGTACTTC
15,.,once,TRBV19,TRBJ2-5,CASSTGGEMEETQYF,TGTGCCAGTAGCACTGGCGGGGAGATGGAAGAGACCCAGTACTTC
15,TRBD2,.,TRBV7-2,TRBJ2-3,CASSLAGGITDTQYF,TGTGCCAGCAGCCTAGCGGGAGGGATCACAGATACGCAGTATTTT
16,TRBD1,.,TRBV4-2,TRBJ1-5,CASSHHPGQGGQPQHF,TGTGCCAGCAGCCACCACCCCGGACAGGGTGGACAGCCCCAGCATTTT
13,.,.,TRBV6-6,TRBJ2-5,CASSSLGQETQYF,TGTGCCAGCAGTTCCCTCGGCCAAGAGACCCAGTACTTC
14,.,once,TRBV19,TRBJ1-5,CASTLTGSHQPQHF,TGTGCCAGTACCCTGACCGGGTCTCATCAGCCCCAGCATTTT
14,.,.,TRBV5-4,TRBJ1-6,CASSSGMGNSPLHF,TGTGCCAGCAGCTCCGGGATGGGGAATTCACCCCTCCACTTT
16,TRBD2,.,TRBV28,TRBJ2-1,CASSTRLAGGDNEQFF,TGTGCCAGCAGTACCAGACTAGCGGGGGGAGACAATGAGCAGTTCTTC